This passage covers 25 T cell receptor beta chains from one sample sequenced in a study of control samples from healthy donors and cancer patients. Profiled with immunoSEQ multiplex PCR; TCRdb holds only in-frame clones, not every one. Of around 180,000 clones detected, 91% appear once; the ten largest clones hold 2% to 2.5%. What was sequenced was blood. All receptors derive from a woman between 40 and 50 years old in good health.

This rearrangement joins TRBV18 to TRBJ2-3; 8 positions match TRBD2. The CDR3 has 15 residues. After removal of 3 bases from V and 3 bases from J, the junction contained 5 bases not matched to a gene. Germline values: CDR1 KGHSH, CDR2 LQKENI. This chain's CDR3 is CASSPKSGGTDTQYF. In nucleotides, the CDR3 is TGTGCCAGCTCACCGAAAAGCGGGGGTACAGATACGCAGTATTTT. The complete variable domain, with remaining parts taken from reference TRBV18 and TRBJ2-3, reads NAGVMQNPRHLVRRRGQEARLRCSPMKGHSHVYWYRQLPEEGLKFMVYLQKENIIDESGMPKERFSAEFPKEGPSILRIQQVVRGDSAAYFCASSPKSGGTDTQYFGPGTRLTVL.

This clone was observed once. This sequence joins TRBV5-1 and TRBJ1-4, with 8 bases that match TRBD1. Trimming cost V 4 bases and J 6 bases; bases outside gene matches: 8. Germline assignment: CDR1 SGHRS and CDR2 YFSETQ. The CDR3 extends over 15 amino acids. This CDR3 reads CASSIMTGDDEKLFF. Here the CDR3 DNA reads TGCGCCAGCAGCATAATGACAGGGGATGATGAAAAACTGTTTTTT.

The chain links TRBV21-1 to TRBJ1-2. TRBV21-1 is tagged as a pseudogene. The CDR3 loop spans 16 amino acids. The CDR3 reads CASSKGGRRTNYGYTF. The CDR3 DNA follows: TGTGCCAGCAGCAAGGGAGGCAGGCGGACTAACTATGGCTACACCTTC.

This sequence joins TRBV19 and TRBJ2-7, with D uncertain. Trimming removed 3 bases at V and 7 bases at J, with 13 bases between. The CDR3 spans 13 residues. Germline lookup yields CDR1 LNHDA and CDR2 SQIVND (reference sequence). For the CDR3, the DNA is TGTGCCAGTAGTATTGCGTACTCCCCAGAGCAGTACTTC. Translated: CASSIAYSPEQYF.

The chain is built from TRBV12-3 or TRBV12-4 and TRBJ2-5; no clear D gene. This CDR3 contains 13 residues. V was cut by 3 bases and J by 5 bases, with 10 bases left in between. CDR3 in amino acids: CASSFGGIETQYF. The CDR3 DNA reads as TGTGCCAGCAGTTTCGGCGGAATCGAGACCCAGTACTTC.

The V call is TRBV5-8, the J call TRBJ1-6, with no clear D. Trimming cost V 0 bases and J 8 bases, with 6 bases left between them. The CDR3 has 13 amino acids. Germline CDR1 SGHTS, CDR2 YDEGEE. The DNA for the CDR3 is TGTGCCAGCAGCTTGGCCATGGATTCACCCCTCCACTTT. Its translation is CASSLAMDSPLHF.

V gene TRBV13 combines with J gene TRBJ2-3; 9 bases are shared with TRBD1. The length of the CDR3 is 16 residues. Trimming took 5 bases from V and 1 from J; bases not matched to a gene: 7. Per germline, CDR1 PRHDT and CDR2 FYEKMQ (reference sequence). The DNA for the CDR3 is TGTGCCAGCAGCGAGAACAGGGGGCCGGGCACAGATACGCAGTATTTT. This sequence encodes CASSENRGPGTDTQYF. The full variable domain, its missing parts supplied by reference TRBV13 and TRBJ2-3, is AAGVIQSPRHLIKEKRETATLKCYPIPRHDTVYWYQQGPGQDPQFLISFYEKMQSDKGSIPDRFSAQQFSDYHSELNMSSLELGDSALYFCASSENRGPGTDTQYFGPGTRLTVL.

The chain links TRBV19 to TRBJ2-2; 7 bases line up with TRBD2. V shed 7 bases, J shed 0 bases, and the junction held 5 bases outside the gene matches. The CDR3 totals 15 residues. The germline V gene encodes CDR1 LNHDA and CDR2 SQIVND (reference sequence). The CDR3 sequence: CASTGGPTNTGELFF. CDR3 nucleotide sequence: TGTGCCAGTACGGGGGGACCCACGAACACCGGGGAGCTGTTTTTT.

This clone was found once. This chain links TRBV7-6 with TRBJ1-5, with TRBD1 identical over 7 bases. This CDR3 has 16 residues. With 1 base clipped from V and 1 base from J, the junction kept 4 bases outside the gene matches. CDR1 is SGHVS, CDR2 FNYEAQ, per germline. The CDR3 here is CASSLGQGGSNQPQHF. CDR3 DNA sequence: TGTGCCAGCAGCTTAGGACAGGGAGGGAGCAATCAGCCCCAGCATTTT.

CDR3: CASSEEYEGRSYGYTF. In DNA, the CDR3 is TGTGCCAGCAGTGAAGAGTACGAGGGGAGAAGCTATGGCTACACCTTC. J is TRBJ1-2 and V is TRBV6-1; tentatively, D is TRBD1 (5 bases). The length of the CDR3 is 16 residues. CDR1 and CDR2 from the germline V gene are MNHNS and SASEGT. V lost 1 base and J 4 bases, leaving 16 bases between the germline ends.

This clone occurred a few times. V and J are TRBV2 and TRBJ2-7, with D maybe TRBD2 (5 bases). CDR3 size: 15 residues. V shed 2 bases and J shed 0 bases, with 11 bases lying between them. Germline CDR1 SNHLY, CDR2 FYNNEI. The CDR3 region is CASSESRGNSYEQYF. In DNA, the CDR3 is TGTGCCAGCAGTGAAAGTAGAGGGAACTCCTACGAGCAGTACTTC.

The genes are TRBV6-6 and TRBJ2-1; TRBD1 is a possible D gene (5 bases). The CDR3 has 15 residues. CDR1 and CDR2 from the germline V gene are MNHNY and SVGAGI (reference sequence). V was clipped by 6 bases and J by 8 bases, with 20 bases between them. This CDR3 is CASSPGHAPADEQFF. Written as DNA, the CDR3 is TGTGCCAGCAGCCCTGGACACGCCCCCGCCGATGAGCAGTTCTTC.

The V gene is TRBV4-1, the J gene TRBJ1-5; TRBD1 matches 7 bases. J gave up 7 bases and V 4 bases, and 10 bases lay outside the gene matches. The CDR3 extends over 15 amino acids. CDR1 is MGHRA and CDR2 is YSYEKL in the germline V gene. The CDR3 is CASSPIRQGQQPQHF. Written as DNA, the CDR3 is TGCGCCAGCAGCCCGATTCGACAGGGCCAACAGCCCCAGCATTTT.

This chain uses TRBV6-6 with TRBJ1-1; tentative D call: TRBD1 (6 bases). Germline V gene sequence: CDR1 MNHNY, CDR2 SVGAGI (reference sequence). Trimming left V 7 bases short and J 4 bases short, with 16 bases between. The CDR3 contains 14 residues. The CDR3, as DNA: TGTGCCAGCAATGTCCGGGGGGCGGGCACTGAAGCTTTCTTT. Amino acids: CASNVRGAGTEAFF.

This rearrangement joins TRBV5-1 to TRBJ1-5; D is unresolved. V gave up 0 bases and J gave up 4 bases, with 8 bases separating them. CDR3 length: 14 residues. CDR1 and CDR2 from the germline V gene are SGHRS and YFSETQ. The CDR3 region is CASSLDEGNQPQHF. The CDR3 DNA is TGCGCCAGCAGCTTGGATGAAGGTAATCAGCCCCAGCATTTT.

In DNA form, the CDR3 reads TGTGCCAGCAGCCAAGAGTTCGGGGGGGGCCGTTTCACAGATACGCAGTATTTT. Translating gives CASSQEFGGGRFTDTQYF. This chain joins TRBV14 and TRBJ2-3; 8 bases align to TRBD2. The CDR3 has 18 amino acids. Per the germline V gene, CDR1 is SGHDN and CDR2 is FVKESK. With 0 bases clipped from V and 2 bases from J, the junction kept 10 bases outside the gene matches. Together with reference TRBV14 and TRBJ2-3, the CDR3 gives the full variable domain: EAGVTQFPSHSVIEKGQTVTLRCDPISGHDNLYWYRRVMGKEIKFLLHFVKESKQDESGMPNNRFLAERTGGTYSTLKVQPAELEDSGVYFCASSQEFGGGRFTDTQYFGPGTRLTVL.

J is TRBJ2-5 and V is TRBV5-1; D assignment may be TRBD1 or TRBD2 (5 bases each). Looked up from germline, CDR1 is SGHRS and CDR2 is YFSETQ. This CDR3 has 15 residues. Trimming took 0 bases from V and 5 from J, leaving 14 bases between them. The CDR3 DNA is TGCGCCAGCAGCTTGGGTGGGACCTATGCCGAGACCCAGTACTTC. It is translated as CASSLGGTYAETQYF.

The chain carries TRBV4-1 and TRBJ2-5; D gene uncertain. Trimming shortened V by 5 bases and J by 4 bases, and 17 bases separated the two germline ends. Per germline, CDR1 MGHRA and CDR2 YSYEKL. CDR3 length equals 15 residues. The CDR3 loop reads CASSDPSLALETQYF. CDR3 bases: TGCGCCAGCAGCGACCCCTCACTTGCATTAGAGACCCAGTACTTC.

The chain couples TRBV5-1 to TRBJ1-3, with unresolved D. Germline CDR1 and CDR2: SGHRS and YFSETQ. This CDR3 contains 15 residues. V gave up 4 bases and J gave up 0 bases, with 11 bases separating them. The CDR3 nucleotides read TGCGCCAGCAGCCCCGGACTTCTCTCTGGAAACACCATATATTTT. It is translated as CASSPGLLSGNTIYF. The variable domain in full, completed from reference TRBV5-1 and TRBJ1-3, reads KAGVTQTPRYLIKTRGQQVTLSCSPISGHRSVSWYQQTPGQGLQFLFEYFSETQRNKGNFPGRFSGRQFSNSRSEMNVSTLELGDSALYLCASSPGLLSGNTIYFGEGSWLTVV.

The V gene is TRBV6-2 or TRBV6-3, the J gene TRBJ2-3; 12 nucleotides match TRBD2. V trimming: 5 bases; J trimming: 5 bases; junction bases outside the gene matches: 5. Germline V lookup: CDR1 MNHEY, CDR2 SVGEGT. This CDR3 spans 15 amino acids. The CDR3 DNA is TGTGCCAGCAGTCCCTGGACTAGCGGGGAAGATACGCAGTATTTT. Translated, it gives CASSPWTSGEDTQYF.

The gene calls are TRBV2 and TRBJ2-2; the D call may be TRBD1 or TRBD2 (5 bases each). Trimming left V 9 bases short and J 0 bases short, with 14 bases between. This CDR3 has 15 residues. In germline, CDR1 is SNHLY, CDR2 FYNNEI. CDR3 in DNA: TGTGCCAGTGGGGCGGGCATTACGAACACCGGGGAGCTGTTTTTT. Amino acid sequence: CASGAGITNTGELFF.

CDR3 bases: TGTGCCAGCAGTTTATTCTACTCATCCTACGAGCAGTACTTC. Translated: CASSLFYSSYEQYF. The V gene is TRBV27, the J gene TRBJ2-7; no clear D. This CDR3 is built from 14 residues. Germline V CDR1 and CDR2: MNHEY, SMNVEV (reference sequence). V was trimmed by 1 base and J by 1 base, leaving 8 bases between them.

J is TRBJ2-6 and V is TRBV27; D may be TRBD1 (6 bases). In germline, CDR1 is MNHEY, CDR2 SMNVEV (reference sequence). CDR3 length: 19 residues. The V end was cut by 5 bases, the J end by 0 bases, with 20 bases between. CDR3 bases: TGTGCCAGCAGTCTAAAACCGGGACAACTATACTCTGGGGCCAACGTCCTGACTTTC. Its translation is CASSLKPGQLYSGANVLTF.

CDR3 nucleotides: TGTGCCACCAGCTCTACAAGGGTCCAAGAGACCCAGTACTTC. This codes for CATSSTRVQETQYF. This chain uses TRBV24-1 with TRBJ2-5, with D hard to call. The CDR3 length is 14 residues. The germline gives CDR1 KGHDR, CDR2 SFDVKD. V lost 7 bases, J lost 1 base, and 12 bases lay in between.

CDR3 loop: CASSEWDNEQFF. In DNA, the CDR3 is TGTGCCAGCAGTGAATGGGACAATGAGCAGTTCTTC. The chain joins TRBV25-1 to TRBJ2-1, with D hard to call. V was shortened by 1 base and J by 5 bases, with 3 bases between the two germline ends. This CDR3 is 12 amino acids long. The V gene's germline CDR1 is MGHDK and CDR2 SYGVNS.